Listed below are T cell receptor beta chains from one sample, sequenced in a study of blood T cell repertoires in COVID-19. Sequencing used immunoSEQ multiplex PCR; TCRdb keeps in-frame clones, though not all of them. The repertoire consists of some 80,000 clones, with roughly 82% occurring once and the leading ten covering roughly 20%. The material sequenced was peripheral blood. Receptors were obtained from a woman of 80 years or more with active or convalescent COVID-19. Each CDR3 is given with its conserved first and last residue.

J gene: TRBJ1-2
V gene: TRBV6-5
CDR3 protein: CASAGMYGYTF

J gene: TRBJ2-1
V gene: TRBV10-1
CDR3 protein: CASSESTSGGVQFF

J gene: TRBJ2-3
V gene: TRBV19
CDR3 protein: CASSIGPGRDTQYF

J gene: TRBJ2-3
V gene: TRBV6-5
CDR3 protein: CASKPPGGIGQYF

J gene: TRBJ2-4
V gene: TRBV12-3/TRBV12-4
CDR3 protein: CASSSPPGDIQYF

J gene: TRBJ2-1
V gene: TRBV6-1
CDR3 protein: CASSEDVAGGRNEQFF

J gene: TRBJ2-5
V gene: TRBV4-1
CDR3 protein: CASSQAPGLQETQYF

J gene: TRBJ2-5
V gene: TRBV5-6
CDR3 protein: CASSGTMGGETQYF

J gene: TRBJ1-6
V gene: TRBV2
CDR3 protein: CASMREESYNSPLHF

J gene: TRBJ2-7
V gene: TRBV6-2/TRBV6-3
CDR3 protein: CASSATSYEQYF

J gene: TRBJ2-7
V gene: TRBV7-2
CDR3 protein: CASSLNWGQGYEQYF

J gene: TRBJ1-6
V gene: TRBV6-5
CDR3 protein: CASRTGGNSPLHF

J gene: TRBJ1-1
V gene: TRBV5-1
CDR3 protein: CASSSGQSNTEAFF

J gene: TRBJ1-2
V gene: TRBV6-2/TRBV6-3
CDR3 protein: CASSLTGYGYTF

J gene: TRBJ2-3
V gene: TRBV11-2
CDR3 protein: CASRYGGDTQYF

J gene: TRBJ1-4
V gene: TRBV6-5
CDR3 protein: CASSPDRVACFF

J gene: TRBJ1-1
V gene: TRBV5-6
CDR3 protein: CASSFLGPGTEAFF

J gene: TRBJ1-3
V gene: TRBV20-1
CDR3 protein: CSASSGQFSGNTIYF

J gene: TRBJ2-2
V gene: TRBV5-6
CDR3 protein: CASSLVVSGELFF

J gene: TRBJ2-1
V gene: TRBV5-6
CDR3 protein: CASSLGLAGDNEQFF

J gene: TRBJ1-3
V gene: TRBV19
CDR3 protein: CASSTNAGVGNTIYF

J gene: TRBJ1-2
V gene: TRBV27
CDR3 protein: CASSPTGVYGYTF

J gene: TRBJ2-5
V gene: TRBV7-7
CDR3 protein: CASSLDASGGAGTQYF

J gene: TRBJ1-2
V gene: TRBV12-3/TRBV12-4
CDR3 protein: CASSAGNYGYTF

J gene: TRBJ2-1
V gene: TRBV6-2/TRBV6-3
CDR3 protein: CASSYYGTDSYNEQFF

J gene: TRBJ2-2
V gene: TRBV11-2
CDR3 protein: CASSPGDTGELFF

J gene: TRBJ2-1
V gene: TRBV4-3
CDR3 protein: CASSQQPPSAQSYNEQFF

J gene: TRBJ2-3
V gene: TRBV19
CDR3 protein: CASSIVDSGVGDTQYF

J gene: TRBJ2-7
V gene: TRBV6-5
CDR3 protein: CASSYEFTGKSEQYF

J gene: TRBJ2-7
V gene: TRBV10-2
CDR3 protein: CASSATSGGLRYEQYF

J gene: TRBJ1-2
V gene: TRBV6-6
CDR3 protein: CASSYSTGVGYTF

J gene: TRBJ1-2
V gene: TRBV12-3/TRBV12-4
CDR3 protein: CASSLDRGYGYTF

J gene: TRBJ1-2
V gene: TRBV6-6
CDR3 protein: CASSTGGTYGYTF

J gene: TRBJ2-1
V gene: TRBV6-5
CDR3 protein: CASIRGTYNEQFF

J gene: TRBJ2-7
V gene: TRBV11-2
CDR3 protein: CASSLGRQTYEQYF

J gene: TRBJ2-7
V gene: TRBV6-2/TRBV6-3
CDR3 protein: CASSIQGYEQYF

J gene: TRBJ2-4
V gene: TRBV7-2
CDR3 protein: CASSFDRNKAKNIQYF

J gene: TRBJ2-6
V gene: TRBV2
CDR3 protein: CASKGTGNNVLTF

J gene: TRBJ1-3
V gene: TRBV5-4
CDR3 protein: CASSPQGGTIYF

J gene: TRBJ2-2
V gene: TRBV3-1/TRBV3-2
CDR3 protein: CASAPTANTGELFF